Listed below are T cell receptor beta chains from one sample, sequenced in a study of human CD4 T cells and Enterobacteriaceae. Libraries were prepared by immunoSEQ multiplex PCR; TCRdb keeps only in-frame clonotypes and omits some of them. This sample has 27,000 or so clones, with 80% to 90% found just once. The sequenced material came from memory CD4+ T cells from blood. The receptors here all came from a human donor in good health. Both conserved end residues are part of each CDR3. The order of the fields is CDR3 protein, CDR3 DNA, D gene, clone size, V gene, J gene. The D gene is left open where the match is weak. Part of the rows lack a size; the others show once, few, many or a class for expanded clones.

CDR3: CASSVGSSGNTIYF
DNA: TGTGCCAGCAGCGTAGGGAGCTCTGGAAACACCATATATTTT
D: NA
size: few
V: TRBV9
J: TRBJ1-3

CDR3: CASQRGPTVYGYTF
DNA: TGTGCCAGTCAACGTGGCCCAACGGTTTATGGCTACACCTTC
D: NA
size: NA
V: TRBV6-6
J: TRBJ1-2

CDR3: CASSLDSSYNSPLHF
DNA: TGCGCCAGCAGCTTGGACAGCTCCTATAATTCACCCCTCCACTTT
D: NA
size: NA
V: TRBV5-1
J: TRBJ1-6

CDR3: CASSVGGQHNEQFF
DNA: TGTGCCAGCAGCGTAGGAGGGCAGCACAATGAGCAGTTCTTC
D: NA
size: NA
V: TRBV9
J: TRBJ2-1

CDR3: CASSLNSGRAYEQYF
DNA: TGCGCCAGCAGCCTCAATAGCGGGAGGGCCTACGAGCAGTACTTC
D: TRBD2
size: few
V: TRBV5-1
J: TRBJ2-7

CDR3: CASSCNGQKQETQYF
DNA: TGTGCCAGCAGTTGCAATGGACAGAAACAAGAGACCCAGTACTTC
D: NA
size: NA
V: TRBV6-8
J: TRBJ2-5

CDR3: CASSSNTDTQYF
DNA: TGTGCCAGCAGCTCAAACACAGATACGCAGTATTTT
D: NA
size: NA
V: TRBV5-4
J: TRBJ2-3

CDR3: CASSQWTYYGYTF
DNA: TGTGCCAGCAGTCAATGGACCTACTATGGCTACACCTTC
D: NA
size: NA
V: TRBV6-1
J: TRBJ1-2

CDR3: CASTPQGRENQPQHF
DNA: TGTGCCAGTACCCCTCAGGGGAGGGAGAATCAGCCCCAGCATTTT
D: NA
size: NA
V: TRBV19
J: TRBJ1-5

CDR3: CAIETPGQLGYGYTF
DNA: TGTGCCATCGAAACCCCGGGCCAACTAGGCTATGGCTACACCTTC
D: NA
size: NA
V: TRBV19
J: TRBJ1-2

CDR3: CASGLDGTGHSPLHF
DNA: TGTGCTAGTGGTTTGGACGGGACAGGGCATTCACCCCTCCACTTT
D: TRBD1
size: NA
V: TRBV12-5
J: TRBJ1-6

CDR3: CASSWQGGEKLFF
DNA: TGTGCCAGCAGCTGGCAGGGAGGGGAAAAACTGTTTTTT
D: NA
size: NA
V: TRBV2
J: TRBJ1-4

CDR3: CSVELRRPNEQFF
DNA: TGCAGCGTTGAATTACGGCGCCCAAATGAGCAGTTCTTC
D: NA
size: NA
V: TRBV29-1
J: TRBJ2-1

CDR3: CASSYTDTQYF
DNA: TGTGCCAGCAGCTACACAGATACGCAGTATTTT
D: NA
size: NA
V: TRBV7-2
J: TRBJ2-3

CDR3: CAISPPGATYGYTF
DNA: TGTGCCATCAGCCCGCCCGGGGCAACCTATGGCTACACCTTC
D: NA
size: NA
V: TRBV10-3
J: TRBJ1-2

CDR3: CASSYTSGSYEQYF
DNA: TGTGCCAGCAGTTACACTAGCGGGAGTTACGAGCAGTACTTC
D: TRBD2
size: few
V: TRBV6-6
J: TRBJ2-7

CDR3: CASSPLAARGGTEAFF
DNA: TGTGCCAGCTCTCCCCTCGCGGCCCGGGGGGGCACTGAAGCTTTCTTT
D: NA
size: once
V: TRBV18
J: TRBJ1-1

CDR3: CASRDRGPGVTDTQYF
DNA: TGTGCCAGTAGGGACAGGGGGCCGGGAGTAACAGATACGCAGTATTTT
D: TRBD1
size: NA
V: TRBV19
J: TRBJ2-3

CDR3: CASSPPPGLAGNEQFF
DNA: TGTGCCAGCAGCCCCCCACCGGGACTAGCAGGCAATGAGCAGTTCTTC
D: TRBD2
size: few
V: TRBV7-9
J: TRBJ2-1

CDR3: CSAGNYGYTF
DNA: TGCAGTGCCGGAAACTATGGCTACACCTTC
D: NA
size: NA
V: TRBV20-1
J: TRBJ1-2

CDR3: CASSPKAGGYEQYF
DNA: TGTGCCAGCAGCCCGAAAGCCGGTGGCTACGAGCAGTACTTC
D: NA
size: NA
V: TRBV5-4
J: TRBJ2-7

CDR3: CASSVGVTGGNTEAFF
DNA: TGTGCCAGCAGCGTAGGGGTTACAGGGGGGAACACTGAAGCTTTCTTT
D: TRBD1
size: NA
V: TRBV9
J: TRBJ1-1

CDR3: CASTRQEGTSGYTF
DNA: TGTGCCAGTACGAGACAAGAGGGGACTAGTGGCTACACCTTC
D: NA
size: NA
V: TRBV19
J: TRBJ1-2

CDR3: CSVGTGGNTGELFF
DNA: TGCAGCGTGGGGACAGGGGGCAACACCGGGGAGCTGTTTTTT
D: TRBD1
size: NA
V: TRBV29-1
J: TRBJ2-2

CDR3: CSGLLMTDTQYF
DNA: TGCAGCGGCCTTTTGATGACGGATACGCAGTATTTT
D: NA
size: NA
V: TRBV29-1
J: TRBJ2-3

CDR3: CAWRAANSPLHF
DNA: TGTGCCTGGCGGGCCGCTAATTCACCCCTCCACTTT
D: NA
size: NA
V: TRBV30
J: TRBJ1-6

CDR3: CASTGGGQVYGYTF
DNA: TGTGCCAGCACCGGGGGAGGACAGGTCTATGGCTACACCTTC
D: TRBD1
size: NA
V: TRBV5-4
J: TRBJ1-2

CDR3: CASSIADRYEQYF
DNA: TGTGCCAGTAGTATAGCGGACCGGTACGAGCAGTACTTC
D: NA
size: NA
V: TRBV19
J: TRBJ2-7

CDR3: CASSSQPGNTIYF
DNA: TGTGCCAGCAGTTCCCAACCTGGAAACACCATATATTTT
D: NA
size: NA
V: TRBV28
J: TRBJ1-3

CDR3: CASSPSTGTRWGYTF
DNA: TGTGCCAGCAGTCCATCAACAGGGACCCGTTGGGGCTACACCTTC
D: NA
size: NA
V: TRBV27
J: TRBJ1-2

CDR3: CASKALGQGYGYTF
DNA: TGTGCCAGCAAGGCTCTGGGACAGGGATATGGCTACACCTTC
D: TRBD1
size: NA
V: TRBV9
J: TRBJ1-2

CDR3: CASSSAGDRAQPQHF
DNA: TGTGCCTCCTCATCGGCCGGGGACAGGGCCCAGCCCCAGCATTTT
D: TRBD1
size: NA
V: TRBV25-1
J: TRBJ1-5

CDR3: CASSEGAIRTDTQYF
DNA: TGCGCCAGCTCTGAGGGCGCGATTCGCACAGATACGCAGTATTTT
D: NA
size: few
V: TRBV10-1
J: TRBJ2-3

CDR3: CASRDRTGGHNEQFF
DNA: TGCGCCAGCAGGGATAGGACAGGGGGCCACAATGAGCAGTTCTTC
D: TRBD1
size: NA
V: TRBV5-1
J: TRBJ2-1

CDR3: CASSFRDRGRAGELFF
DNA: TGTGCCAGCAGCTTCCGGGACAGGGGGCGCGCCGGGGAGCTGTTTTTT
D: TRBD1
size: NA
V: TRBV7-3
J: TRBJ2-2

CDR3: CASSPKTGEGGYTF
DNA: TGTGCCAGCTCACCGAAGACAGGGGAAGGTGGCTACACCTTC
D: TRBD1
size: NA
V: TRBV18
J: TRBJ1-2

CDR3: CASSLRSGRYNEQFF
DNA: TGCGCCAGCAGCTTGCGCAGCGGGAGGTACAATGAGCAGTTCTTC
D: TRBD2
size: NA
V: TRBV5-1
J: TRBJ2-1

CDR3: CASSVSSESPQHF
DNA: TGTGCCAGCAGCGTGTCTTCCGAATCGCCCCAGCATTTT
D: NA
size: NA
V: TRBV9
J: TRBJ1-5

CDR3: CASGPRGTGKQDSNQPQHF
DNA: TGTGCTAGTGGTCCCCGCGGGACAGGGAAACAGGATAGCAATCAGCCCCAGCATTTT
D: TRBD1
size: few
V: TRBV12-5
J: TRBJ1-5

CDR3: CASSSDRGLYEQYF
DNA: TGTGCCAGCAGCTCGGACAGGGGGCTCTACGAGCAGTACTTC
D: TRBD1
size: NA
V: TRBV11-1
J: TRBJ2-7

CDR3: CASSRHRVEEYEQYF
DNA: TGTGCCAGCAGCCGCCACAGGGTGGAGGAGTACGAGCAGTACTTC
D: NA
size: NA
V: TRBV5-8
J: TRBJ2-7

CDR3: CASSEQETQYF
DNA: TGTGCCAGCAGCGAACAAGAGACCCAGTACTTC
D: NA
size: NA
V: TRBV7-2
J: TRBJ2-5

CDR3: CASSQDTQYF
DNA: TGTGCCAGCAGCCAAGATACGCAGTATTTT
D: NA
size: NA
V: TRBV11-3
J: TRBJ2-3

CDR3: CASSPSRQSGELFF
DNA: TGTGCCAGCAGTCCCTCGCGACAGTCCGGGGAGCTGTTTTTT
D: NA
size: NA
V: TRBV6-6
J: TRBJ2-2

CDR3: CASSLTGADYGYTF
DNA: TGTGCCAGCAGCCTAACCGGGGCAGACTATGGCTACACCTTC
D: NA
size: once
V: TRBV6-1
J: TRBJ1-2

CDR3: CASSLASTSGGSEEFF
DNA: TGCGCCAGCAGCTTGGCCAGCACTAGCGGGGGGTCGGAGGAGTTCTTC
D: TRBD2
size: NA
V: TRBV5-1
J: TRBJ2-1